The sequence of this T cell receptor beta chain was determined in a study of T cells after yellow fever vaccination. Points from the study as a whole: Reappearance after the booster was observed for most primary-vaccination clones (roughly 97% CD4, about 90% CD8). It was a small share of clonotypes that appeared in both CD4 and CD8 compartments. The study found a weaker secondary response that peaked faster, day 5 versus 15.

CDR1 is SQVTM and CDR2 is ANQGSEA in the germline V gene. Trimming took 3 bases from V and 8 from J; bases not matched to a gene: 12. There are 15 residues in the CDR3. Universal primer sites and UMIs were introduced during 5'RACE template-switching synthesis of TCR cDNA. TCRdb reprocessed the 5' RACE reads via MiXCR and lists one record per CDR3 protein. The sample records 150,000 to 200,000 distinct CDR3 sequences, 8% to 13% being singletons. Comments on this clonotype: What it binds is not known.

This specimen was CD8+ T cells sorted from PBMCs, taken 15 days after the yellow fever booster vaccination. This sequence was found in a man younger than 35 who received the YFV17D yellow fever vaccine. This rearrangement joins TRBV29-1 to TRBJ2-1; 8 nucleotides match TRBD2. The CDR3 sequence is CSVDVGRGDGDEQFF. CDR3 coding DNA: TGCAGCGTTGATGTCGGGCGGGGGGATGGGGATGAGCAGTTCTTC.